Presented here are 29 T cell receptor beta chains from one specimen sequenced in a study of T cells after yellow fever vaccination (dated by TCRdb to about 2019). According to the study, the label for this sample's treatment or condition signals: live attenuated yellow fever vaccine strain. The library was prepared using 5' RACE. TCRdb names Illumina HiSeq 2500 as the instrument used. TCRdb itself trimmed the public reads at Q25 with fastp, ran MiXCR and retained productive beta chains. A single entry per CDR3 protein holds the most common genes and DNA from its merged rows. The sample table contains around 340,000 distinct CDR3 sequences; only one count was recorded for roughly 8.7% of them. The ten largest account for over 15% of the sample. Source: PBMCs, taken on the day of the first yellow fever vaccination. Receptors originate from a man between 18 and 35 years old who received the YFV17D yellow fever vaccine.

The chain joins TRBV29-1 to TRBJ2-5; D not resolved. The CDR3 consists of 12 residues. Trimming shortened V by 7 bases and J by 2 bases, and 11 bases separated the two germline ends. In germline, CDR1 is SQVTM, CDR2 ANQGSEA. CDR3 region: CSAAGPQETQYF. In nucleotides, the CDR3 is TGCAGCGCGGCCGGGCCACAAGAGACCCAGTACTTC.

This clonotype was picked up a small number of times. The CDR3 sequence is CASSYSSPQAGGTYEQYF. DNA of the CDR3: TGTGCCAGCAGTTACTCGAGTCCTCAAGCGGGGGGGACCTACGAGCAGTACTTC. The chain couples TRBV6-5 to TRBJ2-7; 10 nucleotides match TRBD2. Germline V gives CDR1 MNHEY, CDR2 SVGAGI. The CDR3 has 18 amino acids. V lost 0 bases and J lost 2; bases outside the gene matches: 10.

This clonotype was counted at least ten times. The chain carries TRBV6-2 or TRBV6-3 and TRBJ2-7, with TRBD2 matching over 7 bases. J gave up 2 bases and V 5 bases, and 9 bases lay outside the gene matches. CDR1 and CDR2 (germline): MNHEY, SVGEGT. There are 15 residues in the CDR3. The CDR3 sequence is CASSLYGAGTYEQYV. CDR3 sequence (DNA): TGTGCCAGCAGTCTCTATGGAGCGGGGACCTACGAGCAGTACGTC.

This clonotype has more than one count but fewer than ten. The rearrangement uses TRBV7-8 and TRBJ1-2; tentative D call: TRBD1 (6 bases). Germline CDR1 is SGHVS and CDR2 is FQNEAQ. With 5 bases removed from V and 0 bases from J, the gap between germline ends came to 25 bases. The CDR3 has 19 amino acids. In DNA form, the CDR3 reads TGTGCCAGCAGCCCGTGGTGTTTTTGGGGGCTCTGTCCTAACTATGGCTACACCTTC. This translates into CASSPWCFWGLCPNYGYTF.

This clonotype was seen only a few times. The chain links TRBV20-1 to TRBJ1-4, with D perhaps matching TRBD1 (5 bases). Trimming removed 3 bases from V and 6 bases from J, with 14 bases in between. Germline V lookup: CDR1 DFQATT, CDR2 SNEGSKA (reference sequence). This CDR3 spans 14 amino acids. The CDR3 nucleotides read TGCAGTGCTAGGGTCTTAGGGGAGCATGAAAAACTGTTTTTT. Translating it yields CSARVLGEHEKLFF.

This clonotype has ten or more counts. The rearrangement links TRBV5-1 to TRBJ2-5, with a tentative D call TRBD1 (5 bases). The CDR3 loop spans 15 amino acids. Germline CDR1 reads SGHRS; CDR2 reads YFSETQ. V lost 0 bases to trimming and J lost 3 bases, with 12 bases between them. As DNA, the CDR3 is TGCGCCAGCAGCTTGGAGGGGCCCACCGAAGAGACCCAGTACTTC. Translation gives CASSLEGPTEETQYF.

This clonotype was found a few times. The rearrangement joins TRBV11-3 to TRBJ2-3; D possibly uses TRBD1 or TRBD2 (5 bases each). The CDR3 consists of 14 residues. V was pared by 3 bases and J by 8 bases, with 15 bases between. Per the germline V gene, CDR1 is SGHNT and CDR2 is YENEEA. The CDR3 region is CASSFGTAHATQYF. In DNA, the CDR3 is TGTGCCAGCAGCTTCGGGACGGCCCATGCTACGCAGTATTTT.

Concerning this clonotype itself: Being one base from a much bigger clone, this may be a read error. The V gene is TRBV7-2, the J gene TRBJ1-4, with D perhaps matching TRBD1 (6 bases). This CDR3 contains 13 residues. The V and J ends lost 5 bases and 8 bases respectively, with 12 bases between them. CDR1 and CDR2 (germline): SGHTA, FQGNSA. This CDR3 is CASSPGTREKLFF. Here the CDR3 DNA reads TGTGCCAGCAGCCCGGGGACAAGGGAAAAACTGTTTTTT. The whole variable domain, filled in from reference TRBV7-2 and TRBJ1-4, reads GAGVSQSPSNKVTEKGKDVELRCDPISGHTALYWYRQSLGQGLEFLIYFQGNSAPDKSGLPSDRFSAERTGGSVSTLTIQRTQQEDSAVYLCASSPGTREKLFFGSGTQLSVL.

This clonotype was detected only a few times. In nucleotides, the CDR3 is TGCGCCAGCAGCCTCTTAGGGGGAGATACGCAGTATTTT. Its protein product is CASSLLGGDTQYF. This rearrangement joins TRBV4-1 to TRBJ2-3, with D possibly TRBD1 on 6 matching bases. Trimming took off 4 bases at V and 5 bases at J, with 10 bases between the two ends. Germline values: CDR1 MGHRA, CDR2 YSYEKL. The length of the CDR3 is 13 residues.

Note on this clonotype: A read error may account for a junction end that differs from germline. The genes are TRBV4-3 and TRBJ2-6; no clear D gene. The CDR3 covers 16 residues. Germline lookup yields CDR1 LGHNA and CDR2 YSLEER. The CDR3 coding sequence is TGCGCCTGCAGGCACAAGATGCGCTCTGGGGCCAACGTCCTGACTTTC. This gives the protein CACRHKMRSGANVLTF.

The table lists this clonotype with a few counts. The chain employs TRBV28 and TRBJ2-4, with D possibly TRBD2 on 5 matching bases. Per the germline V gene, CDR1 is MDHEN and CDR2 is SYDVKM. This CDR3 spans 15 amino acids. Trimming cost V 3 bases and J 4 bases, with 13 bases left between them. The CDR3 sequence is CASSFGVLNKNIQYF. The CDR3 nucleotides are TGTGCCAGCAGTTTCGGGGTGCTTAATAAAAACATTCAGTACTTC.

This clonotype was seen ten or more times. The chain carries TRBV12-3 or TRBV12-4 and TRBJ2-5; TRBD2 matches 7 bases. CDR3 length equals 14 residues. The J segment lost 2 bases and the V segment lost 5 bases, leaving 5 bases of the junction unmatched. CDR3 DNA sequence: TGTGCCAGCAGTCCGACTAGCCTTCAAGAGACCCAGTACTTC. As protein: CASSPTSLQETQYF.

This chain uses TRBV6-1 with TRBJ1-1, with a tentative D call TRBD1 (6 bases). V lost 2 bases, J lost 1 base, and 8 bases lay in between. The CDR3 extends over 14 amino acids. The germline CDR1 and CDR2 sequences are MNHNS and SASEGT. The chain's CDR3 is CASSETRGNTEAFF. As DNA, the CDR3 is TGTGCCAGCAGTGAAACCAGGGGGAACACTGAAGCTTTCTTT.

This chain joins TRBV5-4 and TRBJ1-2, with 7 bases lining up with TRBD1. V lost 2 bases, J lost 6 bases, and 4 bases stayed unmatched. CDR3 length equals 13 residues. In germline, CDR1 is SGHNT, CDR2 YYREEE (reference sequence). This chain's CDR3 is CASSFTGADGYTF. The CDR3 nucleotides read TGTGCCAGCAGCTTCACAGGGGCAGATGGCTACACCTTC.

This sequence joins TRBV5-1 and TRBJ2-3, with D possibly being TRBD1 or TRBD2 (6 bases each). CDR1 is SGHRS, CDR2 YFSETQ, per germline. The V end was cut by 0 bases, the J end by 4 bases, with 15 bases between. The CDR3 runs to 16 residues. The DNA of the CDR3 is TGCGCCAGCAGCTTGGCGGAGGGGGTCTATTCAGATACGCAGTATTTT. Translation gives CASSLAEGVYSDTQYF.

V is TRBV7-9 and J is TRBJ2-7; 9 bases match TRBD1. With V trimmed by 0 bases and J by 4 bases, 7 bases remained unmatched. This CDR3 spans 16 amino acids. CDR1 is SEHNR and CDR2 is FQNEAQ in the germline V gene (reference sequence). In DNA form, the CDR3 reads TGTGCCAGCAGCTTAGCGCCTACAGGGGGCTGGTACGAGCAGTACGTC. Encoded protein: CASSLAPTGGWYEQYV.

CDR3 coding DNA: TGTGCCAGCTCACCGGGACAGGGCCGTTCAGGCGAGCAGTACTTC. Protein product: CASSPGQGRSGEQYF. The chain combines TRBV18 with TRBJ2-7, with 9 bases fitting TRBD1. The CDR3 runs to 15 residues. CDR1 KGHSH and CDR2 LQKENI come from the germline V gene. With 3 bases clipped from V and 6 bases from J, the junction kept 9 bases outside the gene matches. The full variable domain, its missing parts supplied by reference TRBV18 and TRBJ2-7, is NAGVMQNPRHLVRRRGQEARLRCSPMKGHSHVYWYRQLPEEGLKFMVYLQKENIIDESGMPKERFSAEFPKEGPSILRIQQVVRGDSAAYFCASSPGQGRSGEQYFGPGTRLTVT.

This chain joins TRBV7-8 and TRBJ2-1; D gene unclear. From germline, CDR1 is SGHVS and CDR2 FQNEAQ. The CDR3 extends over 12 amino acids. V was trimmed by 1 base and J by 9 bases, leaving 7 bases between them. CDR3 in DNA: TGTGCCAGCAGCTTAGTACCGAGTGAGCAGTTCTTC. Translating it yields CASSLVPSEQFF.

This clonotype was observed a handful of times. This rearrangement joins TRBV24-1 to TRBJ2-1, with 7 bases lining up with TRBD1. This CDR3 region has 13 residues. The junction had 3 bases not matched to a gene; V was cut back by 4 bases and J by 7 bases. Germline V CDR1 and CDR2: KGHDR, SFDVKD. The CDR3 sequence is CATSDWDRNEQFF. For the CDR3, the DNA is TGTGCCACCAGTGACTGGGACAGAAATGAGCAGTTCTTC.

Points on this clonotype: The junction departs from germline at one end; a sequencing error may be responsible. This chain uses TRBV11-3 with TRBJ2-3; D remains unclear. Looked up from germline, CDR1 is SGHNT and CDR2 is YENEEA. CDR3 length: 13 residues. The CDR3 protein is CASSIESADTQYF. CDR3 nucleotide sequence: TGTGCCAGCAGCATAGAGTCGGCAGATACGCAGTATTTT.

The chain has TRBV7-6 and TRBJ1-4; TRBD1 matches at 9 bases. The CDR3 covers 18 residues. The germline gives CDR1 SGHVS, CDR2 FNYEAQ. Germline trimming cut 5 bases from V and 6 bases from J; bases unmatched to any gene: 16. CDR3 nucleotide sequence: TGTGCCAGCAGCCCCATAGGATGGGGGGACAGGGAAGATGAAAAACTGTTTTTT. It specifies CASSPIGWGDREDEKLFF.

This clonotype appeared a few times. The chain recombines TRBV7-2 with TRBJ1-6; 7 bases fit TRBD1. The CDR3 runs 16 residues. Trimming cost V 0 bases and J 7 bases; bases outside gene matches: 6. Per germline, CDR1 SGHTA and CDR2 FQGNSA. The CDR3 sequence is CASSLAPPGGNSPLHF. The CDR3, as DNA: TGTGCCAGCAGCTTAGCCCCTCCAGGGGGGAATTCACCCCTCCACTTT. Drawing the rest from reference TRBV7-2 and TRBJ1-6, the complete variable domain is GAGVSQSPSNKVTEKGKDVELRCDPISGHTALYWYRQSLGQGLEFLIYFQGNSAPDKSGLPSDRFSAERTGGSVSTLTIQRTQQEDSAVYLCASSLAPPGGNSPLHFGNGTRLTVT.

This clonotype was seen more than once but under ten times. The chain combines TRBV5-4 with TRBJ1-3; 7 nucleotides line up with TRBD1. The CDR3 consists of 14 residues. Germline lookup yields CDR1 SGHNT and CDR2 YYREEE (reference sequence). V lost 7 bases to trimming and J lost 2 bases; unmatched junction nucleotides: 6. CDR3 region: CASSIGQAGNTIYF. In DNA, the CDR3 is TGTGCCAGCTCTATTGGACAGGCTGGAAACACCATATATTTT. Filled out from reference TRBV5-4 and TRBJ1-3, the complete variable domain reads ETGVTQSPTHLIKTRGQQVTLRCSSQSGHNTVSWYQQALGQGPQFIFQYYREEENGRGNFPPRFSGLQFPNYSSELNVNALELDDSALYLCASSIGQAGNTIYFGEGSWLTVV.

Notes on this clonotype: The junction does not match germline at one end; this may be a read error. The chain couples TRBV13 to TRBJ2-1, with D hard to call. The CDR3 sequence is 14 residues long. Germline V gene lookup returns CDR1 PRHDT and CDR2 FYEKMQ (reference sequence). CDR3 sequence reads: CAISPEVRHNEQFF. The DNA for the CDR3 is TGTGCCATCAGCCCCGAGGTCCGGCACAATGAGCAGTTCTTC. The variable domain in full, with the rest retrieved from reference TRBV13 and TRBJ2-1, is AAGVIQSPRHLIKEKRETATLKCYPIPRHDTVYWYQQGPGQDPQFLISFYEKMQSDKGSIPDRFSAQQFSDYHSELNMSSLELGDSALYFCAISPEVRHNEQFFGPGTRLTVL.

This clonotype was recorded at least ten times. The chain recombines TRBV25-1 with TRBJ1-3; D unresolved. This CDR3 has 15 amino acids. V lost 7 bases and J lost 0, with 13 bases in between. The germline CDR1 and CDR2 sequences are MGHDK and SYGVNS. CDR3: CASTPPGPSGNTIYF. CDR3 sequence (DNA): TGTGCCAGCACCCCCCCAGGTCCCTCTGGAAACACCATATATTTT.

This rearrangement joins TRBV13 to TRBJ2-1; the D gene could be TRBD1 or TRBD2 (6 bases each). The CDR3 totals 14 residues. Germline V gene data show CDR1 as PRHDT and CDR2 as FYEKMQ (reference sequence). Trimming left V 6 bases short and J 6 bases short, with 15 bases between. The CDR3 here is CASSLGGRGNEQFF. As DNA, the CDR3 is TGTGCCAGCAGTTTGGGGGGCAGGGGCAATGAGCAGTTCTTC.

This clonotype was observed a handful of times. V and J are TRBV11-3 and TRBJ2-1, with 8 positions matching TRBD1. The germline CDR1 and CDR2 sequences are SGHNT and YENEEA. CDR3 size: 17 residues. After removal of 0 bases from V and 0 bases from J, the junction contained 4 bases not matched to a gene. The CDR3 DNA reads as TGTGCCAGCAGCTTAGACAAGGACAGGGCCTCCTACAATGAGCAGTTCTTC. Translated: CASSLDKDRASYNEQFF.

The chain uses TRBV6-5 and TRBJ2-7; maybe TRBD1 (5 bases). In germline, CDR1 is MNHEY, CDR2 SVGAGI. The CDR3 contains 14 residues. Deletions cut 3 bases from V and 6 bases from J, with 15 bases between. CDR3 bases: TGTGCCAGCAGTTATAAAGGGGCCAGATTCGAGCAGTACTTC. It yields the protein CASSYKGARFEQYF.

The gene calls are TRBV5-1 and TRBJ2-7; D is perhaps TRBD2 (5 bases). V lost 4 bases and J lost 3, with 14 bases in between. Germline CDR1 reads SGHRS; CDR2 reads YFSETQ. CDR3 length equals 14 residues. CDR3 coding DNA: TGCGCCAGCAGCCCGGCCGGGATTTTCTACGAGCAGTACGTC. Amino acid sequence: CASSPAGIFYEQYV.